One sample yielded the 15 T cell receptor beta chains listed below, sequenced in a study of T cell responses to AZD1222 COVID-19 vaccine. Generated by immunoSEQ multiplex PCR, the TCRdb table keeps only in-frame clones and is missing some. The sample has about 110,000 clones, about 92% seen once. The starting material was peripheral blood, obtained on day 0 of AZD1222 vaccination. These TCRs come from an adult in good health.

The chain employs TRBV30 and TRBJ1-5; D uncertain. The CDR3 runs to 13 residues. The germline V gene has CDR1 GTSNPN and CDR2 SVGIG (reference sequence). V was trimmed by 2 bases and J by 0 bases, leaving 5 bases between them. The CDR3 loop is CAWSPDSNQPQHF. The CDR3, as DNA: TGTGCCTGGAGTCCAGATAGCAATCAGCCCCAGCATTTT.

The rearrangement links TRBV6-2 or TRBV6-3 to TRBJ1-2; possible D gene TRBD1, 5 bases. Trimming took 5 bases from V and 4 from J, leaving 14 bases between them. The germline V gene encodes CDR1 MNHEY and CDR2 SVGEGT. The CDR3 length is 14 residues. The CDR3 nucleotides read TGTGCCAGCAGTCCCGGGACGGTAGTCTATGGCTACACCTTC. It encodes CASSPGTVVYGYTF.

The chain employs TRBV28 and TRBJ2-7; no firm D call. The V gene's germline CDR1 is MDHEN and CDR2 SYDVKM. This CDR3 is 13 amino acids long. Trimming pared 5 bases from V and 2 bases from J, leaving 10 bases between. The CDR3 coding sequence is TGTGCCAGCAGTCCCGGAGCCCCCTACGAGCAGTACTTC. Protein sequence: CASSPGAPYEQYF.

The V call is TRBV6-2 or TRBV6-3, the J call TRBJ1-6; no clear D. Germline CDR1 is MNHEY and CDR2 is SVGEGT. The CDR3 covers 15 residues. V lost 6 bases to trimming and J lost 5 bases, with 14 bases between them. CDR3: CASSPISPDNSPLHF. The DNA for the CDR3 is TGTGCCAGCAGCCCAATTTCACCGGATAATTCACCCCTCCACTTT.

The chain has TRBV7-2 and TRBJ1-1, with TRBD1 matching over 7 bases. This CDR3 comprises 14 residues. Germline trimming cut 1 base from V and 2 bases from J; bases unmatched to any gene: 1. Germline assignment: CDR1 SGHTA and CDR2 FQGNSA. CDR3 coding DNA: TGTGCCAGCAGCTTAGACAGGGGAAACACTGAAGCTTTCTTT. Protein sequence: CASSLDRGNTEAFF.

The V gene is TRBV15, the J gene TRBJ2-3; 9 bases align to TRBD1. CDR1 LNHNV and CDR2 YYDKDF come from the germline V gene (reference sequence). V shed 1 base, J shed 4 bases, and the junction held 3 bases outside the gene matches. The CDR3 length is 15 residues. CDR3 DNA: TGTGCCACCAGCAGAGGGACAGGGGTGGCAGATACGCAGTATTTT. Translation gives CATSRGTGVADTQYF.

The V and J genes are TRBV5-1 and TRBJ1-5; D gene unclear. In germline, CDR1 is SGHRS, CDR2 YFSETQ. The CDR3 is 15 residues long. Trimming removed 4 bases at V and 0 bases at J, with 11 bases between. The CDR3 coding sequence is TGCGCCAGCAGCGAGACTGGTAATAGCAATCAGCCCCAGCATTTT. Translating gives CASSETGNSNQPQHF.

CDR3 in DNA: TGTGCCAGCAGTTGGGGGGGGGCAGTTACCTCTAATGAAAAACTGTTTTTT. Protein product: CASSWGGAVTSNEKLFF. V is TRBV28 and J is TRBJ1-4; possibly TRBD1 for D (6 bases). Germline lookup yields CDR1 MDHEN and CDR2 SYDVKM. The CDR3 contains 17 residues. V was trimmed by 4 bases and J by 3 bases, leaving 18 bases between them.

The chain employs TRBV11-3 and TRBJ2-7; 7 nucleotides agree with TRBD1. CDR3 length: 14 amino acids. The V segment lost 1 base and the J segment 4 bases; nucleotides outside the gene matches: 4. Germline assignment: CDR1 SGHNT and CDR2 YENEEA. Here the CDR3 DNA reads TGTGCCAGCAGCTTAGGTGCAGGGGGATACGAGCAGTACTTC. The encoded protein is CASSLGAGGYEQYF. Full variable domain (missing parts from reference TRBV11-3 and TRBJ2-7): EAGVVQSPRYKIIEKKQPVAFWCNPISGHNTLYWYLQNLGQGPELLIRYENEEAVDDSQLPKDRFSAERLKGVDSTLKIQPAELGDSAVYLCASSLGAGGYEQYFGPGTRLTVT.

The chain joins TRBV7-2 to TRBJ2-5; D may be TRBD1 (6 bases). From germline, CDR1 is SGHTA and CDR2 FQGNSA. Trimming removed 3 bases from V and 1 base from J, with 9 bases in between. The CDR3 is 14 residues long. The CDR3 is CASSLGHFQETQYF. The CDR3 DNA reads as TGTGCCAGCAGCTTGGGACATTTCCAAGAGACCCAGTACTTC.

The V call is TRBV27, the J call TRBJ1-1; no definite D call. The germline gives CDR1 MNHEY, CDR2 SMNVEV (reference sequence). The V end lost 7 bases, the J end lost 0 bases, and 15 bases lay between the germline ends. CDR3 length: 15 residues. This CDR3 is CASTQRKALNTEAFF. CDR3 coding DNA: TGTGCCAGCACCCAAAGGAAGGCCTTGAACACTGAAGCTTTCTTT.

CDR3 residues: CASSPLGPGEKLFF. The CDR3 DNA sequence: TGTGCCAGCTCACCGCTCGGTCCGGGGGAAAAACTGTTTTTT. The chain combines TRBV18 with TRBJ1-4; D unresolved. Trimming took off 3 bases at V and 8 bases at J, with 13 bases between the two ends. The CDR3 spans 14 residues. Germline assignment: CDR1 KGHSH and CDR2 LQKENI.

J is TRBJ1-1 and V is TRBV2; 7 bases are a match to TRBD1. The CDR3 totals 13 residues. Trimming cost V 5 bases and J 4 bases; bases outside gene matches: 4. Germline CDR1 reads SNHLY; CDR2 reads FYNNEI. CDR3 sequence (DNA): TGTGCCAGCAGTTCTAGGGGGCTCACTGAAGCTTTCTTT. Amino acid sequence: CASSSRGLTEAFF.

This sequence joins TRBV29-1 and TRBJ2-2; D gene uncertain. Germline CDR1 is SQVTM and CDR2 is ANQGSEA. V was shortened by 5 bases and J by 0 bases, with 10 bases between the two germline ends. CDR3 length: 14 amino acids. CDR3: CSVFTPANTGELFF. CDR3 nucleotides: TGCAGCGTTTTCACGCCCGCGAACACCGGGGAGCTGTTTTTT.

The chain is built from TRBV18 and TRBJ1-1; TRBD1 might be the D (6 bases). CDR1 and CDR2 (germline): KGHSH, LQKENI. V shed 3 bases and J shed 4 bases, with 15 bases lying between them. The CDR3 spans 15 residues. CDR3 amino acids: CASSPPQGGGTEAFF. CDR3 nucleotides: TGTGCCAGCTCACCCCCACAGGGTGGCGGCACTGAAGCTTTCTTT.